The present T cell receptor (beta chain) was sequenced within a study of T cells of healthy individuals. At least ten counts were recorded for this clonotype. MiXCR, applied by TCRdb to the 5' RACE reads, yields one record per CDR3 protein. The sample lists tens of thousands of distinct CDR3 sequences; roughly 14% were seen once. This sequence originates from a human donor in good health.

CDR3: CASSWGQGNTGELFF. For the CDR3, the DNA is TGTGCCAGCAGCTGGGGACAGGGCAACACCGGGGAGCTGTTTTTT. V is TRBV7-2 and J is TRBJ2-2, with 9 bases identical to TRBD1. The V segment lost 4 bases and the J segment 2 bases; nucleotides outside the gene matches: 2. Germline V gene data show CDR1 as SGHTA and CDR2 as FQGNSA. CDR3 size: 15 residues. Looking up the rest from reference TRBV7-2 and TRBJ2-2 gives the full variable domain: GAGVSQSPSNKVTEKGKDVELRCDPISGHTALYWYRQSLGQGLEFLIYFQGNSAPDKSGLPSDRFSAERTGGSVSTLTIQRTQQEDSAVYLCASSWGQGNTGELFFGEGSRLTVL.